The 28 T cell receptor beta chains below all came from one sample that was sequenced in a study of identical twins. TCRdb re-analysed the 5' RACE reads in MiXCR, keeping a single row per CDR3 protein. The repertoire holds around 960,000 distinct CDR3 sequences, more than 9% seen once, with about 1.6% in the top ten. This sample also appeared in a second study, on yellow fever vaccine responses in identical twins.

Input material: PBMCs. The receptors here all came from a woman aged 18-30 years in good health.

The J gene is TRBJ2-5, the V gene TRBV7-9; D is perhaps TRBD2 (5 bases). This CDR3 is built from 12 residues. Per germline, CDR1 SEHNR and CDR2 FQNEAQ (reference sequence). V lost 8 bases, J lost 5 bases, and 12 bases lay in between. The CDR3 bases are TGTGCCAGCGGGGTCCGGAGGGAGACCCAGTACTTC. Protein sequence: CASGVRRETQYF.

Here the CDR3 DNA reads TGCAGCGTTAGCAGCGGGGGTGGGCAGTTCTTC. Encoded protein: CSVSSGGGQFF. The J gene is TRBJ2-1, the V gene TRBV29-1, with 8 bases fitting TRBD2. Trimming cost V 5 bases and J 12 bases; bases outside gene matches: 6. The CDR3 length is 11 residues. The V gene's germline CDR1 is SQVTM and CDR2 ANQGSEA.

This chain uses TRBV27 with TRBJ2-2; D is possibly TRBD2 (5 bases). With 3 bases removed from V and 1 base from J, the gap between germline ends came to 18 bases. CDR3 length equals 18 residues. Germline values: CDR1 MNHEY, CDR2 SMNVEV (reference sequence). The CDR3 sequence is CASSLGTAGRLNTGELFF. CDR3 bases: TGTGCCAGCAGTTTGGGAACGGCGGGTAGACTGAACACCGGGGAGCTGTTTTTT.

This chain connects TRBV5-1 to TRBJ2-3, with 13 bases identical to TRBD2. Germline CDR1 reads SGHRS; CDR2 reads YFSETQ. Trimming at V came to 1 base and at J to 5 bases, leaving 13 bases not matched to a gene. This CDR3 region has 19 residues. Here the CDR3 DNA reads TGCGCCAGCAGCTTGACCTCCGCAACTAGCGGGGGGGCCCTAGATACGCAGTATTTT. Its translation is CASSLTSATSGGALDTQYF.

This clonotype occurred a few times. This sequence joins TRBV5-1 and TRBJ2-5; perhaps TRBD2 as D (6 bases). V was clipped by 0 bases and J by 7 bases, with 16 bases between them. Per germline, CDR1 SGHRS and CDR2 YFSETQ. This CDR3 comprises 15 residues. Here the CDR3 DNA reads TGCGCCAGCAGCTTGGAAGTCGGGGGAGGCCCGACCCAGTACTTC. Protein sequence: CASSLEVGGGPTQYF. The entire variable domain, with the rest obtained from reference TRBV5-1 and TRBJ2-5, is as follows: KAGVTQTPRYLIKTRGQQVTLSCSPISGHRSVSWYQQTPGQGLQFLFEYFSETQRNKGNFPGRFSGRQFSNSRSEMNVSTLELGDSALYLCASSLEVGGGPTQYFGPGTRLLVL.

The sample holds a few counts of this clonotype. V usage is TRBV12-3 or TRBV12-4 and J usage is TRBJ2-1; tentatively, D is TRBD2 (5 bases). Trimming stripped 8 bases from V and 2 bases from J, with 28 bases between. This CDR3 contains 19 residues. CDR3 DNA: TGTGCCAGCTCGGGTCTCGGGCGGGCCTCCTCGGGTACCTACAATGAGCAGTTCTTC. Amino acid sequence: CASSGLGRASSGTYNEQFF.

This clonotype was found a few times. The chain carries TRBV5-1 and TRBJ2-3; TRBD2 matches at 11 bases. Trimming at V came to 4 bases and at J to 0 bases, leaving 13 bases not matched to a gene. The germline gives CDR1 SGHRS, CDR2 YFSETQ. The CDR3 is 19 residues long. The CDR3 region has the DNA TGCGCCAGCAGCCTCCTGGGGGCTAGCGGGGGGTTGAGCACAGATACGCAGTATTTT. Its translation is CASSLLGASGGLSTDTQYF.

V and J are TRBV18 and TRBJ1-5, with D possibly matching TRBD1 (6 bases). The CDR3 runs 16 residues. CDR1 and CDR2 (germline): KGHSH, LQKENI. Trimming pared 6 bases from V and 3 bases from J, leaving 18 bases between. CDR3 loop: CASSPPGGGNNQPQHF. In nucleotides, the CDR3 is TGTGCCAGCTCTCCCCCAGGAGGGGGGAACAATCAGCCCCAGCATTTT.

The chain combines TRBV12-5 with TRBJ2-1; D is undetermined. Germline V lookup: CDR1 LGHNT, CDR2 FRNRAP. Trimming cost V 6 bases and J 0 bases, with 18 bases left between them. CDR3 size: 17 residues. The CDR3 DNA reads as TGTGCTAGTGGCTCTACCAATTCGCCGGACTCCTACAATGAGCAGTTCTTC. This sequence encodes CASGSTNSPDSYNEQFF.

The gene calls are TRBV20-1 and TRBJ2-3; 10 nucleotides line up with TRBD2. This CDR3 region has 13 residues. Germline V lookup: CDR1 DFQATT, CDR2 SNEGSKA (reference sequence). Losses at the gene ends were 4 bases for V and 8 bases for J; bases not matched to a gene: 6. The CDR3: CSAKGTSVTTQYF. In DNA, the CDR3 is TGCAGTGCTAAAGGGACTAGCGTGACTACGCAGTATTTT.

The rearrangement joins TRBV28 to TRBJ1-2; 8 nucleotides line up with TRBD1. The V and J ends lost 6 bases and 0 bases, in that order; junction bases with no gene match: 12. Germline V gene sequence: CDR1 MDHEN, CDR2 SYDVKM. The CDR3 runs to 17 residues. This CDR3 reads CASRTQGAPKANYGYTF. The CDR3 coding sequence is TGTGCCAGCAGGACCCAGGGGGCACCGAAGGCTAACTATGGCTACACCTTC.

The chain recombines TRBV12-3 or TRBV12-4 with TRBJ2-7; D gene ambiguous. The ends were cut back, 3 bases at V and 6 bases at J, with 12 bases in the middle. This CDR3 comprises 13 residues. In nucleotides, the CDR3 is TGTGCCAGCAGTTTGGCCGGGCCCCTCGAGCAGTACGTC. It translates to CASSLAGPLEQYV.

This clonotype was counted between two and nine times. This chain connects TRBV7-8 to TRBJ1-1; perhaps TRBD1 as D (6 bases). Looked up from germline, CDR1 is SGHVS and CDR2 is FQNEAQ. V lost 3 bases and J 0 bases, leaving 23 bases between the germline ends. CDR3 length: 19 amino acids. The CDR3, as DNA: TGTGCCAGCAGCTTTAGAGTTTTTTCTAGAGCAGGGGTGAACACTGAAGCTTTCTTT. It yields the protein CASSFRVFSRAGVNTEAFF.

The chain links TRBV5-1 to TRBJ2-1; 9 bases are a match to TRBD2. This CDR3 is 15 amino acids long. The V gene end was trimmed by 0 bases and the J gene end by 8 bases; junction bases not matched to a gene: 6. From germline, CDR1 is SGHRS and CDR2 YFSETQ. The CDR3 here is CASSLEAGGPYEQFF. The CDR3 DNA follows: TGCGCCAGCAGCTTGGAAGCGGGGGGCCCCTATGAGCAGTTCTTC. Complete variable domain (other parts from reference TRBV5-1 and TRBJ2-1): KAGVTQTPRYLIKTRGQQVTLSCSPISGHRSVSWYQQTPGQGLQFLFEYFSETQRNKGNFPGRFSGRQFSNSRSEMNVSTLELGDSALYLCASSLEAGGPYEQFFGPGTRLTVL.

V and J are TRBV7-2 and TRBJ2-1, with D possibly matching TRBD1 (7 bases). Germline V gene sequence: CDR1 SGHTA, CDR2 FQGNSA. The CDR3 length is 15 residues. V was trimmed by 6 bases and J by 0 bases, leaving 12 bases between them. The CDR3 loop is CASRPQGGSYNEQFF. DNA of the CDR3: TGTGCCAGCAGACCTCAGGGGGGCTCCTACAATGAGCAGTTCTTC.

CDR3 protein: CASSLVLFGGTDTQYF. The CDR3, as DNA: TGCGCCAGCAGCTTGGTACTTTTCGGGGGAACAGATACGCAGTATTTT. This sequence joins TRBV5-1 and TRBJ2-3, with D perhaps TRBD2 (6 bases). This CDR3 is 16 amino acids long. Germline V gene sequence: CDR1 SGHRS, CDR2 YFSETQ. The ends were cut back, 0 bases at V and 3 bases at J, with 14 bases in the middle.

In this sample, this clonotype turned up many times. This sequence joins TRBV12-3 or TRBV12-4 and TRBJ2-2; 10 nucleotides agree with TRBD2. The CDR3 is 17 residues long. V shed 3 bases, J shed 3 bases, and the junction held 7 bases outside the gene matches. The chain's CDR3 is CASSLALAGEDTGELFF. As DNA, the CDR3 is TGTGCCAGCAGTTTGGCGCTAGCGGGGGAGGACACCGGGGAGCTGTTTTTT.

The chain couples TRBV15 to TRBJ2-5; unclear D gene. The CDR3 totals 14 residues. Germline V gene sequence: CDR1 LNHNV, CDR2 YYDKDF (reference sequence). V was pared by 0 bases and J by 4 bases, with 9 bases between. The CDR3 DNA reads TGTGCCACCAGCAGAGATCAAGCGAGAGAGACCCAGTACTTC. This gives the protein CATSRDQARETQYF.

This clonotype was observed a handful of times. The chain links TRBV6-2 or TRBV6-3 to TRBJ2-1, with 8 bases aligning to TRBD2. This CDR3 region has 13 residues. Germline V gene lookup returns CDR1 MNHEY and CDR2 SVGEGT. The V segment lost 9 bases and the J segment 10 bases; nucleotides outside the gene matches: 11. The CDR3 spells CASWTSSRYEQFF. The CDR3 DNA reads TGTGCCAGTTGGACTAGCAGCCGTTACGAGCAGTTCTTC.

The V and J genes are TRBV4-1 and TRBJ2-5; D might be TRBD2 (5 bases). CDR3 length equals 18 residues. The V gene lost 4 bases and the J gene lost 2 bases, with 23 bases spanning the gap. Germline V lookup: CDR1 MGHRA, CDR2 YSYEKL. The CDR3 loop is CASSPLHSQPRGQETQYF. CDR3 in DNA: TGCGCCAGCAGCCCTCTCCACTCCCAACCTCGGGGACAAGAGACCCAGTACTTC.

Ten or more counts support this clonotype. The chain joins TRBV12-3 or TRBV12-4 to TRBJ2-1; 7 nucleotides align to TRBD1. V was pared by 5 bases and J by 0 bases, with 4 bases of the junction left unmatched. This CDR3 is built from 15 residues. The CDR3 DNA reads TGTGCCAGCAGTCCCGGGGACAGCTCCTACAATGAGCAGTTCTTC. It translates to CASSPGDSSYNEQFF.

The V gene is TRBV5-1, the J gene TRBJ2-3; 13 positions match TRBD2. V lost 4 bases and J lost 1; bases outside the gene matches: 12. The CDR3 consists of 19 residues. Germline values: CDR1 SGHRS, CDR2 YFSETQ. CDR3 sequence (DNA): TGCGCCAGCAGCCAGGGACTAGCGGGGTTGAGCTGGGGCACAGATACGCAGTATTTT. Translation: CASSQGLAGLSWGTDTQYF.

This clonotype came up a few times. The chain employs TRBV20-1 and TRBJ2-1, with TRBD2 as a possible D gene (5 bases). CDR3 size: 12 residues. V was cut by 3 bases and J by 6 bases, with 9 bases left in between. Germline V gene data show CDR1 as DFQATT and CDR2 as SNEGSKA (reference sequence). The CDR3 loop reads CSARLALNEQFF. The CDR3 DNA reads as TGCAGTGCTAGGCTAGCTCTCAATGAGCAGTTCTTC.

This clonotype showed up just a few times. V gene TRBV13 combines with J gene TRBJ2-3; the D is unclear. V lost 2 bases and J lost 0, with 9 bases in between. The CDR3 has 15 amino acids. Germline loops: CDR1 PRHDT, CDR2 FYEKMQ (reference sequence). The CDR3 nucleotides read TGTGCCAGCAGCTTATGGCGTTTGAGCACAGATACGCAGTATTTT. Encoded protein: CASSLWRLSTDTQYF.

This chain uses TRBV15 with TRBJ1-2; D gene unclear. The germline V gene has CDR1 LNHNV and CDR2 YYDKDF (reference sequence). Trimming left V 8 bases short and J 4 bases short, with 14 bases between. CDR3 length: 13 amino acids. This chain's CDR3 is CATCLVVSYGYTF. The CDR3 nucleotides read TGTGCCACCTGCCTAGTCGTCAGCTATGGCTACACCTTC.

This clonotype was picked up a small number of times. The V and J genes are TRBV29-1 and TRBJ2-4, with unresolved D. This CDR3 contains 11 residues. Germline loops: CDR1 SQVTM, CDR2 ANQGSEA. V lost 7 bases and J 6 bases, leaving 10 bases between the germline ends. In DNA, the CDR3 is TGCAGCGGGGCCTGGGGAAACATTCAGTACTTC. Translation gives CSGAWGNIQYF.

This clonotype was observed a handful of times. The chain is built from TRBV5-1 and TRBJ2-1; 14 positions agree with TRBD2. CDR1 and CDR2 (germline): SGHRS, YFSETQ. The V gene end was trimmed by 5 bases and the J gene end by 1 base; junction bases not matched to a gene: 8. CDR3 size: 18 residues. CDR3 in DNA: TGCGCCAGCAGGAGGGGGACTAGCGGGAGTCTGTCCTACAATGAGCAGTTCTTC. Protein sequence: CASRRGTSGSLSYNEQFF. The variable domain in full, completed from reference TRBV5-1 and TRBJ2-1, reads KAGVTQTPRYLIKTRGQQVTLSCSPISGHRSVSWYQQTPGQGLQFLFEYFSETQRNKGNFPGRFSGRQFSNSRSEMNVSTLELGDSALYLCASRRGTSGSLSYNEQFFGPGTRLTVL.

A few counts support this clonotype. V is TRBV29-1 and J is TRBJ2-5, with D unresolved. CDR3 length equals 13 residues. The germline CDR1 and CDR2 sequences are SQVTM and ANQGSEA. V was pared by 3 bases and J by 2 bases, with 10 bases between. CDR3 sequence reads: CSVENGRQETQYF. The CDR3 bases are TGCAGCGTTGAGAACGGCAGACAAGAGACCCAGTACTTC.